The clone carrying this TCR beta chain occurred a few times. Profiling relied on immunoSEQ multiplex PCR, and the TCRdb table lists in-frame clones only, not all of them. The sample carries 120,000 or so clones, around 80% recorded once. The record originates from a study of blood T cell repertoires in COVID-19. The source of this sequence is a man aged 25 to 40 with COVID-19, enrolled during active disease. The sample consisted of peripheral blood.

DNA of the CDR3: TGTGCCAGCAGCAAAGGGGCAGCCACTAGCACAGATACGCAGTATTTT. Encoded protein: CASSKGAATSTDTQYF. V usage is TRBV21-1 and J usage is TRBJ2-3; the table calls TRBD1, which could not be checked here. TRBV21-1 is shown as a pseudogene. This CDR3 has 16 amino acids.